One sample yielded the 20 T cell receptor beta chains listed below, sequenced in a study of T cells in Graves' hyperthyroidism and ophthalmopathy. TCR beta CDR3 sequences were amplified from RNA transcripts. With the HTBI primer set, the TCR CDR3 went through a first round of RT-PCR. Via MiXCR, TCRdb re-called the multiplex PCR reads, giving one row per CDR3 protein. This sample has 400,000 to 600,000 distinct CDR3 sequences; more than 15% occur once, and the top ten carry approximately 32%. Sequences were obtained from blood. The receptors come from a woman in her thirties with Graves' ophthalmopathy.

The chain carries TRBV4-1 and TRBJ2-5; 10 bases align to TRBD1. Per germline, CDR1 MGHRA and CDR2 YSYEKL. Trimming removed 1 base from V and 6 bases from J; junction bases left unmatched: 14. The CDR3 length is 18 residues. CDR3 DNA sequence: TGCGCCAGCAGCCAAGTCCTCAGTGACAGGGGGCGCTTTAAGACCCAGTACTTC. It yields the protein CASSQVLSDRGRFKTQYF.

The table lists this clonotype with many counts. The chain links TRBV6-2 or TRBV6-3 to TRBJ2-1; 7 positions match TRBD1. The CDR3 loop spans 17 amino acids. V dropped 2 bases and J dropped 2; count of bases not matched to a gene: 9. Germline CDR1 MNHEY, CDR2 SVGEGT. CDR3 DNA: TGTGCCAGCAGTTACAGGGGACAGCCCTATACCTACAATGAGCAGTTCTTC. This gives the protein CASSYRGQPYTYNEQFF.

In this sample, this clonotype turned up a few times. V and J are TRBV10-3 and TRBJ1-5; D gene ambiguous. V was pared by 0 bases and J by 1 base, with 13 bases between. Germline loops: CDR1 ENHRY, CDR2 SYGVKD. The CDR3 is 17 amino acids. The chain's CDR3 is CAISESQPKTSNQPQHF. CDR3 coding DNA: TGTGCCATCAGTGAGTCCCAGCCGAAGACCAGCAATCAGCCCCAGCATTTT.

For the CDR3, the DNA is TGTGCCAGCAGTTTCATCTTAGCGACTGAAGCTTTCTTT. Amino acids: CASSFILATEAFF. This rearrangement joins TRBV12-3 or TRBV12-4 to TRBJ1-1, with D hard to call. Deletions cut 3 bases from V and 5 bases from J, with 10 bases between. The CDR3 is 13 amino acids.

V and J are TRBV29-1 and TRBJ1-2; no clear D gene. Germline loops: CDR1 SQVTM, CDR2 ANQGSEA. V dropped 3 bases and J dropped 3 bases, with 11 bases sitting between them. The CDR3 has 13 amino acids. In DNA, the CDR3 is TGCAGCGTTGAGGTGATGCGGTACTATGGCTACACCTTC. This sequence encodes CSVEVMRYYGYTF.

V is TRBV10-3 and J is TRBJ2-1, with D possibly being TRBD2 (6 bases). The CDR3 consists of 15 residues. Trimming stripped 1 base from V and 3 bases from J, with 10 bases between. CDR1 ENHRY and CDR2 SYGVKD come from the germline V gene. The CDR3 bases are TGTGCCATCAGTGAGTGGAGGGAGCTCTACAATGAGCAGTTCTTC. Translation gives CAISEWRELYNEQFF.

This clonotype was observed a handful of times. DNA for the CDR3: TGTGCCAGCAGTTTTTTTATTCCCATTCCTCCGGGACAAAACTACGAGCAGTACTTC. Translating it yields CASSFFIPIPPGQNYEQYF. The gene calls are TRBV28 and TRBJ2-7, with D perhaps TRBD1 (6 bases). CDR3 length equals 19 residues. Germline assignment: CDR1 MDHEN and CDR2 SYDVKM. Deletions cut 3 bases from V and 3 bases from J, with 27 bases between.

The genes are TRBV27 and TRBJ2-7; the D gene is possibly TRBD2 (5 bases). The V and J ends lost 7 bases and 0 bases respectively, with 22 bases between them. The CDR3 extends over 17 amino acids. CDR1 and CDR2 (germline): MNHEY, SMNVEV (reference sequence). The CDR3 bases are TGTGCCAGCATTTATCCTTCGCGCCCTGAGGGCTCCTACGAGCAGTACTTC. This gives the protein CASIYPSRPEGSYEQYF.

The chain carries TRBV28 and TRBJ2-1, with TRBD1 as a possible D gene (6 bases). V shed 3 bases and J shed 10 bases, with 10 bases lying between them. This CDR3 has 12 residues. Germline V lookup: CDR1 MDHEN, CDR2 SYDVKM. CDR3 DNA: TGTGCCAGCAGTTTCCCAGGGGCAGAGCAGTTCTTC. Protein product: CASSFPGAEQFF.

In this sample, this clonotype turned up a few times. V and J are TRBV6-2 or TRBV6-3 and TRBJ2-5; 15 bases agree with TRBD2. The CDR3 spans 17 residues. Germline loops: CDR1 MNHEY, CDR2 SVGEGT. Trimming took 8 bases from V and 2 from J; bases not matched to a gene: 9. CDR3 loop: CASVGLAGGRNQETQYF. The CDR3 DNA is TGTGCCAGCGTAGGACTAGCGGGAGGGAGGAATCAAGAGACCCAGTACTTC.

This clonotype was observed at least ten times. The J gene is TRBJ2-3, the V gene TRBV28; 8 bases match TRBD1. The length of the CDR3 is 12 residues. Per the germline V gene, CDR1 is MDHEN and CDR2 is SYDVKM. V was clipped by 5 bases and J by 6 bases; unmatched bases: 1. The CDR3 sequence is CASSRQGDTQYF. CDR3 nucleotides: TGTGCCAGCAGTAGACAGGGGGATACGCAGTATTTT.

The V gene is TRBV3-2, the J gene TRBJ1-6; the table names TRBD1, a call not compared with the DNA. TRBV3-2 is assigned pseudogene status. This CDR3 contains 14 residues. CDR3 sequence (DNA): TGTGCCAGCAGCTGGACAGACGGGAATTCACCCCTCCACTTT. Protein: CASSWTDGNSPLHF.

This clonotype was seen at least ten times. The chain carries TRBV20-1 and TRBJ2-3, with 11 nucleotides matching TRBD2. Germline V gives CDR1 DFQATT, CDR2 SNEGSKA (reference sequence). The CDR3 is made up of 15 amino acids. J was trimmed by 4 bases and V by 6 bases; bases with no gene match: 9. CDR3 bases: TGCAGTGCGACCTCCGGGACTAGCGGATCAGATACGCAGTATTTT. Translated, it gives CSATSGTSGSDTQYF.

The V call is TRBV7-8, the J call TRBJ2-1, with TRBD1 matching 9 bases. The germline CDR1 and CDR2 sequences are SGHVS and FQNEAQ. Trimming cost V 3 bases and J 2 bases; bases outside gene matches: 2. The CDR3 spans 15 residues. CDR3 nucleotides: TGTGCCAGCAGCTTCCGGGACAGGGCCTACAATGAGCAGTTCTTC. Translated: CASSFRDRAYNEQFF.

This clonotype was counted ten times or more. The chain recombines TRBV7-9 with TRBJ2-1; perhaps TRBD1 as D (6 bases). The CDR3 runs 16 residues. Trimming took off 5 bases at V and 1 base at J, with 15 bases between the two ends. From germline, CDR1 is SEHNR and CDR2 FQNEAQ (reference sequence). The CDR3 region is CASSPTGLGSYNEQFF. The DNA of the CDR3 is TGTGCCAGCAGCCCTACAGGGCTGGGTTCCTACAATGAGCAGTTCTTC.

This clonotype was seen many times. Germline and junction disagree at one end, which may indicate a read error. The rearrangement joins TRBV5-1 to TRBJ2-7; 10 nucleotides agree with TRBD2. Germline values: CDR1 SGHRS, CDR2 YFSETQ. The CDR3 sequence is 14 residues long. CDR3 nucleotides: TGTGCCAGCAGTTTAGCGGGAGGAACCTACGAGCAGTACTTC. As protein: CASSLAGGTYEQYF.

The J gene is TRBJ2-1, the V gene TRBV11-1, with D perhaps TRBD1 or TRBD2 (5 bases each). Germline V gene sequence: CDR1 SGHAT, CDR2 FQDESV (reference sequence). This CDR3 comprises 15 residues. The V gene lost 4 bases and the J gene lost 4 bases, with 14 bases spanning the gap. The CDR3 loop reads CASSWQGERYNEQFF. CDR3 coding DNA: TGTGCCAGCAGCTGGCAGGGAGAGCGGTACAATGAGCAGTTCTTC.

The chain employs TRBV10-3 and TRBJ1-1; tentative D call: TRBD1 (5 bases). Trimming stripped 3 bases from V and 0 bases from J, with 17 bases between. CDR3 length equals 17 residues. Germline CDR1 reads ENHRY; CDR2 reads SYGVKD. The CDR3 loop reads CAISDLFAREMNTEAFF. CDR3 nucleotides: TGTGCCATCAGTGATCTCTTTGCCAGGGAGATGAACACTGAAGCTTTCTTT.

This clonotype was found many times. The V call is TRBV30, the J call TRBJ2-7; no clear D. Germline CDR1 and CDR2: GTSNPN and SVGIG (reference sequence). The CDR3 has 16 amino acids. V dropped 2 bases and J dropped 1 base, with 18 bases sitting between them. DNA of the CDR3: TGTGCCTGGAGTCCCGCAGGTTTAGGACGGTCCTACGAGCAGTACTTC. Translated, it gives CAWSPAGLGRSYEQYF.

The gene calls are TRBV7-6 and TRBJ1-1; D perhaps matches TRBD1 (5 bases). The ends were cut back, 5 bases at V and 4 bases at J, with 20 bases in the middle. The germline gives CDR1 SGHVS, CDR2 FNYEAQ. The CDR3 length is 16 residues. The CDR3 bases are TGTGCCAGCAGCCCAAGGGGCGGGGGAGGCGGCACTGAAGCTTTCTTT. It is translated as CASSPRGGGGGTEAFF.